A selection of T cell receptor beta chains follows, all from one sample in a study of OX40 agonist ivuxolimab in advanced cancers. Sequenced by immunoSEQ multiplex PCR; TCRdb stores in-frame clones only, minus some. In the table there are fewer than 55,000 clones, 80% to 90% of which are singletons. The sequencing here drew on CD4+ or CD8+ T cells sorted from blood, taken in a trial of the OX40 agonist ivuxolimab. Source of these receptors: an adult with an advanced solid tumor such as melanoma, head and neck, liver or kidney cancer. CDR3s include the opening cysteine and the closing phenylalanine or tryptophan. A D gene is named only where the DNA matches it firmly. The size entry is marked missing in some rows and otherwise reads once, few, many or a size class.

abundance	v_gene	j_gene	d_gene	CDR3aa	CDR3nt
-	TRBV6-4	TRBJ1-5	-	CASVGRASQPQHF	TGTGCCAGTGTGGGGAGGGCGAGCCAGCCCCAGCATTTT
-	TRBV18	TRBJ2-1	TRBD2	CASSRIAGIESYNEQFF	TGTGCCAGCTCACGGATAGCGGGAATCGAGTCCTACAATGAGCAGTTCTTC
-	TRBV5-8	TRBJ1-5	-	CASSLDGGVSNQPQHF	TGTGCCAGCAGCTTGGATGGGGGGGTTTCGAATCAGCCCCAGCATTTT
medium-sized	TRBV19	TRBJ1-5	TRBD1	CATSAAGGQPQHF	TGTGCCACCTCGGCGGCAGGGGGTCAGCCCCAGCATTTT
-	TRBV7-9	TRBJ1-4	-	CASSFLPQGGDEKLFF	TGTGCCAGCAGCTTCCTGCCCCAGGGAGGAGATGAAAAACTGTTTTTT
-	TRBV7-3	TRBJ2-5	TRBD2	CASSPTSGVQETQYF	TGTGCCAGCAGCCCAACTAGCGGGGTACAAGAGACCCAGTACTTC
-	TRBV4-3	TRBJ2-3	TRBD2	CASSPLAGLDSTDTQYF	TGCGCCAGCAGCCCACTAGCGGGGCTAGACTCCACAGATACGCAGTATTTT
-	TRBV19	TRBJ1-1	-	CASSIPANTEAFF	TGTGCCAGTAGTATCCCCGCGAACACTGAAGCTTTCTTT
-	TRBV7-9	TRBJ2-3	TRBD2	CASSSDLAGTQYF	TGTGCCAGCAGCTCCGATCTAGCGGGTACGCAGTATTTT
-	TRBV28	TRBJ1-3	-	CASSSSHGVRSGNTIYF	TGTGCCAGCAGTTCTTCCCATGGGGTCCGCTCTGGAAACACCATATATTTT
-	TRBV19	TRBJ2-7	TRBD1	CASSPQGESYEQYF	TGTGCCAGTAGTCCACAGGGGGAGTCCTACGAGCAGTACTTC
once	TRBV11-1	TRBJ2-7	TRBD1	CASSSPPGTGGSRSYEQYF	TGTGCCAGCAGCTCCCCCCCCGGGACAGGGGGCTCCCGCTCCTACGAGCAGTACTTC
-	TRBV30	TRBJ2-4	TRBD1	CACSTGERNIQYF	TGTGCCTGTTCGACAGGGGAGAGGAACATTCAGTACTTC
-	TRBV28	TRBJ1-4	-	CASSGGVPEKLFF	TGTGCCAGCTCGGGAGGGGTACCTGAAAAACTGTTTTTT
few	TRBV2	TRBJ1-2	-	CASKDNLLGGYTF	TGTGCCAGCAAGGATAACCTCTTGGGGGGCTACACCTTC
-	TRBV11-1	TRBJ2-2	-	CASSFFGGTGELFF	TGTGCCAGCAGCTTCTTCGGCGGGACCGGGGAGCTGTTTTTT
-	TRBV28	TRBJ1-6	-	CASSFRAGHNSPLHF	TGTGCCAGCAGTTTTCGGGCAGGGCATAATTCACCCCTCCACTTT
-	TRBV7-3	TRBJ2-2	-	CASSLPSGRNTGELFF	TGTGCCAGCAGCCTCCCATCAGGGAGGAACACCGGGGAGCTGTTTTTT
-	TRBV2	TRBJ1-1	-	CASSPRLGGTEAFF	TGTGCCAGCAGTCCCCGACTTGGCGGCACTGAAGCTTTCTTT
-	TRBV19	TRBJ2-2	TRBD2	CASSISGLAGGSTGELFF	TGTGCCAGTAGTATCTCCGGACTAGCGGGAGGTAGCACCGGGGAGCTGTTTTTT
-	TRBV2	TRBJ1-5	-	CASSEGARQPQHF	TGTGCCAGCAGTGAAGGGGCCCGGCAGCCCCAGCATTTT
once	TRBV9	TRBJ2-3	-	CASSVEGSTDTQYF	TGTGCCAGCAGCGTAGAGGGAAGCACAGATACGCAGTATTTT
-	TRBV5-6	TRBJ1-1	TRBD1	CASSSLFRDRGSMNTEAFF	TGTGCCAGCAGTTCCCTGTTTCGGGACAGGGGTTCGATGAACACTGAAGCTTTCTTT
-	TRBV13	TRBJ2-1	-	CASSFIRNEQFF	TGTGCCAGCAGCTTTATCAGAAATGAGCAGTTCTTC
-	TRBV5-1	TRBJ2-5	-	CASSSGRGREETQYF	TGCGCCAGCAGCTCCGGCAGGGGCAGGGAGGAGACCCAGTACTTC
-	TRBV27	TRBJ2-1	TRBD2	CASRQLAGESYNEQFF	TGTGCCAGCAGACAATTAGCGGGAGAATCCTACAATGAGCAGTTCTTC
-	TRBV7-3	TRBJ2-5	-	CASSRGSQETQYF	TGTGCCAGCAGCCGAGGCAGCCAAGAGACCCAGTACTTC
once	TRBV6-1	TRBJ2-3	-	CASSEDGDTQYF	TGTGCCAGCAGTGAGGATGGGGATACGCAGTATTTT
-	TRBV29-1	TRBJ2-7	TRBD1	CSPCRTGGEQYF	TGCAGCCCCTGCCGGACAGGGGGCGAGCAGTACTTC
-	TRBV19	TRBJ1-1	-	CASSLTGNTEAFF	TGTGCCAGTAGTTTAACAGGGAACACTGAAGCTTTCTTT
-	TRBV30	TRBJ1-2	TRBD1	CAWSKGQSGVNGYTF	TGTGCCTGGAGTAAGGGACAGTCGGGGGTAAATGGCTACACCTTC
-	TRBV6-1	TRBJ1-2	-	CASSATGQPNYGYTF	TGTGCCAGCAGCGCCACGGGACAACCGAACTATGGCTACACCTTC
-	TRBV15	TRBJ1-1	-	CATTQTENTEAFF	TGTGCCACCACACAGACCGAGAACACTGAAGCTTTCTTT
-	TRBV6-1	TRBJ2-1	-	CASRTPDSYNEQFF	TGTGCCAGCAGGACTCCGGACAGTTACAATGAGCAGTTCTTC
-	TRBV11-2	TRBJ2-5	-	CASSLVGGGGETQYF	TGTGCCAGCAGCTTAGTGGGCGGGGGCGGTGAGACCCAGTACTTC
-	TRBV19	TRBJ2-5	-	CASSTVIKETQYF	TGTGCCAGTAGTACCGTAATAAAAGAGACCCAGTACTTC
-	TRBV28	TRBJ2-1	-	CASSLGYNEQFF	TGTGCCAGCAGTTTGGGCTACAATGAGCAGTTCTTC
-	TRBV4-2	TRBJ2-1	TRBD2	CASSQDLAGTYNEQFF	TGTGCCAGCAGCCAAGATCTAGCGGGGACCTACAATGAGCAGTTCTTC
-	TRBV29-1	TRBJ2-2	-	CSGRGGTGELFF	TGCAGCGGTAGGGGGGGCACCGGGGAGCTGTTTTTT
-	TRBV6-1	TRBJ1-5	-	CASSEARGGLSSNQPQHF	TGTGCCAGCAGTGAGGCGAGGGGCGGGCTCTCTAGCAATCAGCCCCAGCATTTT
-	TRBV7-2	TRBJ2-6	-	CASSLDGSSGANVLTF	TGTGCCAGCAGCTTGGACGGTAGCTCTGGGGCCAACGTCCTGACTTTC
-	TRBV7-9	TRBJ2-3	-	CASSLPRTTTDTQYF	TGTGCCAGCAGCTTACCCAGGACTACCACAGATACGCAGTATTTT
-	TRBV6-1	TRBJ2-3	-	CASSEEVFHSSTDTQYF	TGTGCCAGCAGTGAAGAGGTCTTTCACTCTAGCACAGATACGCAGTATTTT
-	TRBV4-2	TRBJ1-1	TRBD1	CASSHPGQGTEAFF	TGTGCCAGCAGCCACCCGGGACAGGGCACTGAAGCTTTCTTT